Below, 6 T cell receptor beta chains from the same sample are listed, as sequenced in a study of T cells expressing NK-cell markers. Reanalyzing the 5' RACE reads, TCRdb keeps one entry per CDR3 protein, without DNA. This sample contains almost 450,000 distinct CDR3 sequences. Sequencing input: blood T cells: a sorted CD56 or NKG2C T cell subset, CD4+ or CD8+ T cells, or bulk PBMC T cells (not recorded which). The receptors here all came from a woman between 18 and 70 years old in good health.

The CDR3 sequence is CASSLLLTRVDGELFF. V usage is TRBV12-3 or TRBV12-4 and J usage is TRBJ2-2. CDR3 length equals 16 residues.

The J gene is TRBJ2-2, the V gene TRBV24-1; TCRdb's D gene call, TRBD1, goes unchecked for lack of DNA. Germline CDR1 reads KGHDR; CDR2 reads SFDVKD. The CDR3 has 16 residues. The CDR3 loop is CATSDTTGWNTGELFF.

V usage is TRBV20-1 and J usage is TRBJ2-5; the TRBD1 assignment by TCRdb is unverifiable without DNA. CDR3 size: 17 residues. In germline, CDR1 is DFQATT, CDR2 SNEGSKA (reference sequence). This CDR3 is CSAILPEGASAQETQYF.

The chain joins TRBV14 to TRBJ2-1; lacking DNA, the TRBD2 call made by TCRdb goes unchecked. CDR1 SGHDN and CDR2 FVKESK come from the germline V gene. This CDR3 spans 16 amino acids. CDR3: CASSLRLAGPYNEQFF. The full variable domain, with the rest looked up from reference TRBV14 and TRBJ2-1, is EAGVTQFPSHSVIEKGQTVTLRCDPISGHDNLYWYRRVMGKEIKFLLHFVKESKQDESGMPNNRFLAERTGGTYSTLKVQPAELEDSGVYFCASSLRLAGPYNEQFFGPGTRLTVL.

V is TRBV11-2 and J is TRBJ2-2; TCRdb proposes TRBD1, but this gene call is untestable without DNA. Germline assignment: CDR1 SGHAT and CDR2 FQNNGV. The CDR3 is 18 residues long. CDR3 protein: CASSTRAGGQGNTGELFF.

The rearrangement uses TRBV4-3 and TRBJ2-1; the D gene TCRdb calls, TRBD1, cannot be checked with no DNA. Germline lookup yields CDR1 LGHNA and CDR2 YSLEER. This CDR3 region has 16 residues. The CDR3 is CASSEGSRGAYNEQFF.